A single sample gave rise to the 4 T cell receptor beta chains below, sequenced in a study of T cell repertoires in cytomegalovirus infection. Their antigens are not known. TCRdb recomputed calls from the reads with MiXCR, one row per CDR3 protein. The repertoire holds 340,000 or so distinct CDR3 sequences, with around 25% as singletons. The source was cultured PBMCs, collected from culture after CMV antigen stimulation. These receptors came from a human donor in good health (CMV status not recorded). Some clones in this sample may be carry-over from other donors' samples.

Many counts were recorded for this clonotype. V is TRBV5-6 and J is TRBJ2-1; 11 nucleotides line up with TRBD2. The CDR3 is 16 amino acids. The V gene end was trimmed by 3 bases and the J gene end by 7 bases; junction bases not matched to a gene: 9. Looked up from germline, CDR1 is SGHDT and CDR2 is YYEEEE. CDR3 in amino acids: CASSYSGRAIVNEQFF. The CDR3 DNA sequence: TGTGCCAGCAGCTATAGCGGGAGGGCAATTGTTAATGAGCAGTTCTTC.

There are many counts of this clonotype. The chain combines TRBV12-3 or TRBV12-4 with TRBJ1-4; no clear D. V dropped 5 bases and J dropped 8 bases, with 15 bases sitting between them. The CDR3 sequence is 14 residues long. CDR3 loop: CASSQSRRSEKLFF. As DNA, the CDR3 is TGTGCCAGCAGTCAGTCCAGGAGGTCGGAAAAACTGTTTTTT.

This clonotype was found many times. The chain couples TRBV7-9 to TRBJ1-2, with unresolved D. V was shortened by 6 bases and J by 5 bases, with 10 bases between the two germline ends. Germline V CDR1 and CDR2: SEHNR, FQNEAQ (reference sequence). The length of the CDR3 is 12 residues. The CDR3 loop is CASRSRVYGYTF. As DNA, the CDR3 is TGTGCCAGCAGATCACGAGTATATGGCTACACCTTC.

The V call is TRBV9, the J call TRBJ2-1; 11 bases align to TRBD2. The germline gives CDR1 SGDLS, CDR2 YYNGEE. V lost 4 bases, J lost 2 bases, and 14 bases stayed unmatched. The CDR3 sequence is 19 residues long. CDR3 in amino acids: CASSPSRALAGGPYNEQFF. In DNA, the CDR3 is TGTGCCAGCAGCCCGAGCAGGGCTTTAGCGGGAGGGCCCTACAATGAGCAGTTCTTC. Variable domain in full (rest from reference TRBV9 and TRBJ2-1): DSGVTQTPKHLITATGQRVTLRCSPRSGDLSVYWYQQSLDQGLQFLIQYYNGEERAKGNILERFSAQQFPDLHSELNLSSLELGDSALYFCASSPSRALAGGPYNEQFFGPGTRLTVL.